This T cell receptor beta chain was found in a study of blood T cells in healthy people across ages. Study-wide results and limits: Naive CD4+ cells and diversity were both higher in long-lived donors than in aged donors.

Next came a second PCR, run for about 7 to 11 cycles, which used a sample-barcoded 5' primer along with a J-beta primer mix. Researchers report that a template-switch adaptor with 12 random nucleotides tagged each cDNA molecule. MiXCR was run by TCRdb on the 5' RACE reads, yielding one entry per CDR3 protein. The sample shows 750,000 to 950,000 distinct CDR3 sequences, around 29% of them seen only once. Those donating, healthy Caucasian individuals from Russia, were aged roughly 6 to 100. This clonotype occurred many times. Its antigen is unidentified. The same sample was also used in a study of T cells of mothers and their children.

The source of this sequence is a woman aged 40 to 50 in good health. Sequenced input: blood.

The CDR3 nucleotides are TGCAGCGTTGTCCGGGACAGTCAAGAGACCCAGTACTTC. Protein product: CSVVRDSQETQYF. This chain links TRBV29-1 with TRBJ2-5; 7 bases agree with TRBD1. The J segment lost 2 bases and the V segment lost 4 bases, leaving 4 bases of the junction unmatched. The CDR3 is made up of 13 amino acids. In germline, CDR1 is SQVTM, CDR2 ANQGSEA.